This TCR beta chain appears in the sequencing data of a study of CD8 T cells in ankylosing spondylitis. Each TCR beta library was made by quantitative 5'-RACE that incorporated molecular barcodes. TCRdb recomputed calls from the 5' RACE reads with MiXCR, one row per CDR3 protein. The profile shows some 150,000 distinct CDR3 sequences, about an eighth of them singletons. This CDR3 is built from 15 residues. Germline assignment: CDR1 SGHRS and CDR2 YFSETQ. With 0 bases clipped from V and 4 bases from J, the junction kept 6 bases outside the gene matches. The table lists this clonotype with many counts. The source is a female donor with ankylosing spondylitis or in good health (not recorded which). What was sequenced was blood, either unsorted or a sorted T cell fraction (not recorded which). The rearrangement links TRBV5-1 to TRBJ1-1; 7 nucleotides agree with TRBD1. The CDR3 DNA follows: TGCGCCAGCAGCTTGGGAGGACAGGAGAGCACTGAAGCTTTCTTT. Translation gives CASSLGGQESTEAFF.